A single sample gave rise to the 25 T cell receptor beta chains below, sequenced in a study of T cell clonotyping in hematopoietic cell transplantation. Assay: immunoSEQ multiplex PCR; the TCRdb copy retains only in-frame clones and omits some. Here the sample spans approximately 10,000 clones, just over 45% being singletons. Sequenced material: PBMCs, taken 30 days after allogeneic stem cell transplant. All receptors come from a male patient aged 45 to 59 who had an allogeneic stem cell transplant from an unrelated donor, so the T cells may come from the graft donor. Some clones in this sample may be carry-over from other donors' samples.

The chain carries TRBV29-1 and TRBJ1-1; D remains unclear. Trimming pared 3 bases from V and 5 bases from J, leaving 16 bases between. The V gene's germline CDR1 is SQVTM and CDR2 ANQGSEA. The CDR3 extends over 14 amino acids. DNA for the CDR3: TGCAGCGTTGAGCCTCACGGAGGGAGAACTGAAGCTTTCTTT. Translated: CSVEPHGGRTEAFF.

The CDR3 coding sequence is TGTGCCAGCACTCCTGTACAGCGGGCTAACTATGGCTACACCTTC. It specifies CASTPVQRANYGYTF. The chain uses TRBV6-1 and TRBJ1-2; no clear D. Germline V gene sequence: CDR1 MNHNS, CDR2 SASEGT. The CDR3 sequence is 15 residues long. Trimming took 7 bases from V and 0 from J, leaving 15 bases between them.

The genes are TRBV29-1 and TRBJ1-5; D is unclear. This CDR3 is 13 amino acids long. Germline V gives CDR1 SQVTM, CDR2 ANQGSEA. The V and J ends lost 5 bases and 9 bases respectively, with 17 bases between them. CDR3 protein: CSVSEDLLTPQHF. The DNA for the CDR3 is TGCAGCGTTTCTGAGGACCTACTCACGCCCCAGCATTTT.

The chain has TRBV6-5 and TRBJ1-2; D ambiguous. Per germline, CDR1 MNHEY and CDR2 SVGAGI. This CDR3 has 11 residues. The ends were cut back, 9 bases at V and 4 bases at J, with 9 bases in the middle. The DNA of the CDR3 is TGTGCCAGTGTTGGTCCCTATGGCTACACCTTC. Protein sequence: CASVGPYGYTF.

The chain carries TRBV9 and TRBJ1-5; perhaps TRBD1 as D (6 bases). CDR1 is SGDLS, CDR2 YYNGEE, per germline. This CDR3 region has 14 residues. V lost 2 bases and J lost 3, with 9 bases in between. The CDR3 nucleotides are TGTGCCAGCAGCGTTACAGGGAACAATCAGCCCCAGCATTTT. It codes for CASSVTGNNQPQHF.

This chain joins TRBV4-1 and TRBJ2-3; the match to TRBD2 covers 12 bases. The trim removed 0 bases at V and 6 bases at J, leaving 10 bases unmatched. CDR1 and CDR2 (germline): MGHRA, YSYEKL. The CDR3 extends over 18 amino acids. CDR3: CASSQDGTLAGGPDTQYF. CDR3 nucleotides: TGCGCCAGCAGCCAAGATGGAACACTAGCGGGGGGCCCCGATACGCAGTATTTT.

This sequence joins TRBV7-2 and TRBJ1-2, with 12 bases identical to TRBD1. The CDR3 sequence is 14 residues long. With 5 bases clipped from V and 7 bases from J, the junction kept 5 bases outside the gene matches. Germline CDR1 is SGHTA and CDR2 is FQGNSA. The CDR3 reads CASSRDRGLGGYTF. The CDR3 DNA is TGTGCCAGCAGCCGGGACAGGGGGCTAGGTGGCTACACCTTC.

This rearrangement joins TRBV28 to TRBJ1-2, with TRBD1 identical over 10 bases. Germline CDR1 MDHEN, CDR2 SYDVKM. The V gene end was trimmed by 6 bases and the J gene end by 8 bases; junction bases not matched to a gene: 6. The CDR3 sequence is 13 residues long. For the CDR3, the DNA is TGTGCCAGCAGCTGGACAGGGGGACGGGGCTACACCTTC. It translates to CASSWTGGRGYTF.

CDR3 region: CAWSGDRAGYGYTF. The DNA for the CDR3 is TGTGCCTGGAGTGGGGACAGGGCGGGCTATGGCTACACCTTC. The chain recombines TRBV30 with TRBJ1-2; the match to TRBD1 covers 9 bases. Trimming took 1 base from V and 4 from J; bases not matched to a gene: 4. This CDR3 comprises 14 residues. Germline V gene sequence: CDR1 GTSNPN, CDR2 SVGIG (reference sequence).

The V call is TRBV6-5, the J call TRBJ1-5; TRBD1 matches 11 bases. CDR3 length equals 15 residues. Germline V gives CDR1 MNHEY, CDR2 SVGAGI. J lost 7 bases, V lost 5 bases, and 7 bases had no gene match. CDR3 region: CASSRDRGWGQPQHF. In DNA, the CDR3 is TGTGCCAGCAGTCGGGACAGGGGGTGGGGGCAGCCCCAGCATTTT.

V gene TRBV30 combines with J gene TRBJ1-5; D not certain. Germline lookup yields CDR1 GTSNPN and CDR2 SVGIG (reference sequence). V was clipped by 3 bases and J by 4 bases, with 10 bases between them. The CDR3 contains 13 residues. The CDR3: CAWRAGRNQPQHF. Written as DNA, the CDR3 is TGTGCCTGGAGGGCCGGCAGAAATCAGCCCCAGCATTTT.

This clone has just a few counts. The chain joins TRBV25-1 to TRBJ2-1; D unclear. Trimming took off 6 bases at V and 8 bases at J, with 14 bases between the two ends. The CDR3 runs to 13 residues. Germline lookup yields CDR1 MGHDK and CDR2 SYGVNS. DNA of the CDR3: TGTGCCAGCAGGAACGAAGTGGGCGATGAGCAGTTCTTC. The encoded protein is CASRNEVGDEQFF.

This chain uses TRBV30 with TRBJ2-3; 8 bases line up with TRBD2. The CDR3 contains 15 residues. Germline V gives CDR1 GTSNPN, CDR2 SVGIG (reference sequence). V was clipped by 4 bases and J by 4 bases; unmatched bases: 10. CDR3 nucleotide sequence: TGTGCCTGGACCCTATCGGGGGGGGCGGCAGATACGCAGTATTTT. Amino acid sequence: CAWTLSGGAADTQYF.

V gene TRBV30 combines with J gene TRBJ1-1; 7 bases line up with TRBD1. J lost 4 bases, V lost 2 bases, and 4 bases had no gene match. CDR1 and CDR2 from the germline V gene are GTSNPN and SVGIG (reference sequence). CDR3 length: 13 amino acids. Here the CDR3 reads CAWSPGGSTEAFF. In DNA, the CDR3 is TGTGCCTGGAGTCCAGGGGGTAGCACTGAAGCTTTCTTT.

The genes are TRBV6-5 and TRBJ1-3; D perhaps matches TRBD1 (5 bases). V gave up 0 bases and J gave up 8 bases, with 5 bases separating them. This CDR3 spans 12 amino acids. Germline CDR1 is MNHEY and CDR2 is SVGAGI. This CDR3 reads CASSYSGDTIYF. CDR3 bases: TGTGCCAGCAGTTACTCGGGGGACACCATATATTTT.

In the case of this clone: Compared with germline, one end of the junction differs, possibly owing to a read error. J is TRBJ1-2 and V is TRBV29-1; D gene uncertain. There are 12 residues in the CDR3. Looked up from germline, CDR1 is SQVTM and CDR2 is ANQGSEA. Here the CDR3 reads CSVVDNNYGYAF. The CDR3 DNA is TGCAGCGTTGTAGATAATAACTATGGCTACGCCTTC.

This clone showed up just a few times. This chain links TRBV13 with TRBJ1-1; 7 bases agree with TRBD1. J gave up 3 bases and V 5 bases, and 12 bases lay outside the gene matches. Germline V gene sequence: CDR1 PRHDT, CDR2 FYEKMQ (reference sequence). CDR3 length: 16 residues. The CDR3, as DNA: TGTGCCAGCAGCCAGAGGTCCTGGGGACAGCACACTGAAGCTTTCTTT. It translates to CASSQRSWGQHTEAFF.

The sample holds a few counts of this clone. The V gene is TRBV9, the J gene TRBJ2-2, with 8 nucleotides matching TRBD1. Trimming at V came to 4 bases and at J to 5 bases, leaving 7 bases not matched to a gene. Germline V gene lookup returns CDR1 SGDLS and CDR2 YYNGEE. This CDR3 is built from 15 residues. The CDR3 region is CASSPRQGNTGELFF. CDR3 coding DNA: TGTGCCAGCAGCCCCCGACAGGGGAATACCGGGGAGCTGTTTTTT. Full variable domain (missing parts from reference TRBV9 and TRBJ2-2): DSGVTQTPKHLITATGQRVTLRCSPRSGDLSVYWYQQSLDQGLQFLIQYYNGEERAKGNILERFSAQQFPDLHSELNLSSLELGDSALYFCASSPRQGNTGELFFGEGSRLTVL.

The V gene is TRBV28, the J gene TRBJ2-7, with D hard to call. The CDR3 has 13 residues. Trimming took 2 bases from V and 6 from J, leaving 11 bases between them. CDR1 and CDR2 (germline): MDHEN, SYDVKM. The CDR3 DNA reads as TGTGCCAGCAGTTTACCCGGCGAGCGCGAGCAGTACTTC. Protein: CASSLPGEREQYF.

V usage is TRBV19 and J usage is TRBJ1-1; 7 bases line up with TRBD1. The CDR3 runs 14 residues. The germline CDR1 and CDR2 sequences are LNHDA and SQIVND (reference sequence). V lost 7 bases, J lost 2 bases, and 7 bases stayed unmatched. CDR3 nucleotide sequence: TGTGCCAGTACCAGGACAGGTTCTAACACTGAAGCTTTCTTT. Translated: CASTRTGSNTEAFF.

The genes are TRBV29-1 and TRBJ2-6; unclear D gene. V lost 5 bases, J lost 0 bases, and 5 bases lay in between. Germline CDR1 SQVTM, CDR2 ANQGSEA. This CDR3 is built from 13 residues. The CDR3 here is CSVYGSGANVLTF. The CDR3 DNA sequence: TGCAGCGTTTACGGCTCTGGGGCCAACGTCCTGACTTTC.

This clone appeared a few times. The chain has TRBV30 and TRBJ2-5, with D tentatively TRBD1 or TRBD2 (5 bases each). The V and J ends lost 4 bases and 4 bases respectively, with 7 bases between them. Germline CDR1 and CDR2: GTSNPN and SVGIG (reference sequence). There are 11 residues in the CDR3. CDR3 DNA: TGTGCCTGGACTGGGGGAGAGACCCAGTACTTC. It yields the protein CAWTGGETQYF.

This chain joins TRBV6-5 and TRBJ1-3; D is ambiguous. This CDR3 is built from 13 residues. V dropped 3 bases and J dropped 4 bases, with 7 bases sitting between them. Germline V gene data show CDR1 as MNHEY and CDR2 as SVGAGI. Here the CDR3 reads CASSYFPGNTIYF. The CDR3 DNA reads as TGTGCCAGCAGTTATTTCCCCGGAAACACCATATATTTT.

V gene TRBV25-1 combines with J gene TRBJ2-1, with 8 nucleotides matching TRBD2. Looked up from germline, CDR1 is MGHDK and CDR2 is SYGVNS. This CDR3 comprises 14 residues. J lost 6 bases, V lost 5 bases, and 6 bases had no gene match. The CDR3 DNA reads as TGTGCCAGCAGTTTTGCGGGGGGCACCAATGAGCAGTTCTTC. This gives the protein CASSFAGGTNEQFF.

In DNA form, the CDR3 reads TGTGCCAGCAGTTACTGGGAGACCGGGGAGCTGTTTTTT. This codes for CASSYWETGELFF. The chain has TRBV6-6 and TRBJ2-2; D might be TRBD2 (5 bases). V lost 1 base and J lost 5, with 5 bases in between. The germline V gene has CDR1 MNHNY and CDR2 SVGAGI (reference sequence). The CDR3 totals 13 residues.